This T cell receptor (beta chain) was found in a study of blood T cell repertoires in COVID-19. About the study: PBMCs, B-cell-depleted T cells, or T cells provided the cDNA or gDNA that made up the material.

From germline, CDR1 is SGHVS and CDR2 FQNEAQ. Germline trimming cut 6 bases from V and 0 bases from J; bases unmatched to any gene: 4. The CDR3 totals 15 residues. Within 2 weeks of study entry, exposed participants had contacted a PCR-confirmed or clinician-diagnosed COVID-19 case. Using immunoSEQ multiplex PCR, the repertoire was profiled, and TCRdb retains in-frame clones only, with some absent. The sample yields about 270,000 clones, approximately 90% seen once. This TCR was recovered from a man in his forties or fifties who had been exposed to COVID-19. The chain has TRBV7-8 and TRBJ1-3; 8 positions match TRBD1. The sample comprised PBMCs or T cells enriched from blood (not recorded which). The CDR3 nucleotides are TGTGCCAGCAGGCCAGGACAGGGCTCTGGAAACACCATATATTTT. Translation gives CASRPGQGSGNTIYF.